This T cell receptor beta chain was obtained from a study of early T cells in non-severe SARS-CoV-2 infection. TCRdb independently ran MiXCR on the 5' RACE reads; one entry per CDR3 protein. The table lists 70,000 or so distinct CDR3 sequences, more than 10% of them singletons. CDR3 size: 17 residues. This clonotype was observed at least ten times. This TCR came from an adult who was a healthcare worker with PCR-confirmed SARS-CoV-2 infection or an uninfected control (not recorded which). This sequence joins TRBV21-1 and TRBJ1-2; whether TRBD1, the table's D call, matches the DNA was not checked. TRBV21-1 is tagged as a pseudogene. The sample comprised whole blood. CDR3 sequence (DNA): TGTGCCAGCAGCCCGCCTCAACCAGACAGCCTCTCCTATGGCTACACCTTC. Protein: CASSPPQPDSLSYGYTF.